These 14 T cell receptor beta chains were sequenced from one sample in a study of CD8+ T cells in alopecia areata. cDNA prepared by RNA extraction and subsequent reverse transcription served as the template for sequencing. Libraries were prepared by immunoSEQ multiplex PCR; TCRdb keeps only in-frame clonotypes and omits some of them. The sample lists roughly 120,000 clones, about 61% occurring once. Documented treatment: oral pan-JAK inhibitor, 5-10 mg twice daily. The sequenced sample was CD8+ T cells sorted from blood, obtained at week 4, from a patient treated with tofacitinib. These receptors were collected from a human donor with alopecia areata.

This chain uses TRBV4-1 with TRBJ1-2, with D perhaps matching TRBD1 (5 bases). The CDR3 is 16 amino acids. V lost 1 base and J 4 bases, leaving 16 bases between the germline ends. Germline CDR1 MGHRA, CDR2 YSYEKL. The CDR3 protein is CASSQGPVGESYGYTF. The CDR3, as DNA: TGCGCCAGCAGCCAAGGGCCAGTGGGGGAGAGCTATGGCTACACCTTC.

This clone has only a few counts. V and J are TRBV2 and TRBJ2-1; no definite D call. Germline CDR1 SNHLY, CDR2 FYNNEI. V was pared by 0 bases and J by 4 bases, with 10 bases between. The length of the CDR3 is 15 residues. The CDR3 here is CASSEAGLSYNEQFF. The CDR3 DNA follows: TGTGCCAGCAGTGAAGCTGGCCTATCTTACAATGAGCAGTTCTTC.

This chain joins TRBV27 and TRBJ1-5; no clear D. Trimming took 3 bases from V and 5 from J, leaving 14 bases between them. The CDR3 is made up of 15 amino acids. Germline CDR1 is MNHEY and CDR2 is SMNVEV (reference sequence). CDR3 nucleotide sequence: TGTGCCAGCAGTTTGGCGGCAAGGGCCGATCAGCCCCAGCATTTT. This encodes CASSLAARADQPQHF.

This clone was seen only a few times. This sequence joins TRBV27 and TRBJ1-5; tentatively, D is TRBD1 (5 bases). CDR1 and CDR2 from the germline V gene are MNHEY and SMNVEV (reference sequence). CDR3 length: 16 residues. Trimming shortened V by 6 bases and J by 2 bases, and 17 bases separated the two germline ends. CDR3 loop: CASSGTSIGGNQPQHF. Here the CDR3 DNA reads TGTGCCAGCAGCGGGACCTCCATCGGTGGCAATCAGCCCCAGCATTTT.

This clone was detected only a few times. The sample carries other DNA sequences with the same CDR3. The rearrangement joins TRBV7-9 to TRBJ1-1, with D unclear. Germline loops: CDR1 SEHNR, CDR2 FQNEAQ (reference sequence). CDR3 size: 13 residues. V lost 1 base and J lost 1, with 4 bases in between. DNA of the CDR3: TGTGCCAGCAGCTTAGGGAGGAACACTGAAGCTTTCTTT. It yields the protein CASSLGRNTEAFF.

The genes are TRBV10-3 and TRBJ2-3, with unresolved D. CDR1 and CDR2 from the germline V gene are ENHRY and SYGVKD. V was clipped by 4 bases and J by 2 bases, with 10 bases between them. CDR3 size: 14 residues. CDR3 DNA: TGTGCCATCAGTGTAGGTGTAAACACAGATACGCAGTATTTT. Translation: CAISVGVNTDTQYF.

This clone was detected a few times. The chain couples TRBV6-6 to TRBJ2-3, with TRBD2 matching 9 bases. V was clipped by 2 bases and J by 6 bases; unmatched bases: 9. Germline-derived CDR1 and CDR2 are MNHNY and SVGAGI (reference sequence). This CDR3 spans 16 amino acids. The DNA for the CDR3 is TGTGCCAGCAGTTACCTCACGATGGCGGGAGGGGATACGCAGTATTTT. It yields the protein CASSYLTMAGGDTQYF.

This chain uses TRBV9 with TRBJ2-7; 11 positions agree with TRBD2. The CDR3 has 15 amino acids. Germline trimming cut 3 bases from V and 3 bases from J; bases unmatched to any gene: 5. The germline CDR1 and CDR2 sequences are SGDLS and YYNGEE. The CDR3 protein is CASSEGLAEGYEQYF. CDR3 DNA: TGTGCCAGCAGCGAGGGACTAGCGGAAGGCTACGAGCAGTACTTC.

This chain connects TRBV29-1 to TRBJ1-1, with D hard to call. V lost 6 bases and J 1 base, leaving 15 bases between the germline ends. The CDR3 covers 14 residues. Germline values: CDR1 SQVTM, CDR2 ANQGSEA. CDR3 sequence: CSVPLGGRNTEAFF. CDR3 in DNA: TGCAGCGTCCCCTTGGGTGGCCGGAACACTGAAGCTTTCTTT.

This clone came up once. CDR3 sequence (DNA): TGTGCCAGCAGCTTCGGGACAGGGGATGAAAAACTGTTTTTT. It is translated as CASSFGTGDEKLFF. The chain recombines TRBV7-8 with TRBJ1-4; 10 bases are a match to TRBD1. From germline, CDR1 is SGHVS and CDR2 FQNEAQ. With 3 bases clipped from V and 6 bases from J, the junction kept 1 base outside the gene matches. The CDR3 is 14 residues long. The entire variable domain, with the rest obtained from reference TRBV7-8 and TRBJ1-4, is as follows: GAGVSQSPRYKVAKRGQDVALRCDPISGHVSLFWYQQALGQGPEFLTYFQNEAQLDKSGLPSDRFFAERPEGSVSTLKIQRTQQEDSAVYLCASSFGTGDEKLFFGSGTQLSVL.

CDR3 in amino acids: CASSPGTSGGRSNEQFF. The CDR3 nucleotides read TGTGCCAGCAGCCCCGGGACTAGCGGGGGCCGAAGCAATGAGCAGTTCTTC. This chain joins TRBV7-3 and TRBJ2-1; 14 nucleotides match TRBD2. This CDR3 is built from 17 residues. Germline V gene lookup returns CDR1 SGHTA and CDR2 FQGTGA. V shed 5 bases, J shed 6 bases, and the junction held 9 bases outside the gene matches.

V usage is TRBV7-9 and J usage is TRBJ1-5, with TRBD1 as a possible D gene (5 bases). The CDR3 consists of 12 residues. Between the trimmed V and J ends, which lost 5 bases and 13 bases, there was a span of 15 bases. From germline, CDR1 is SEHNR and CDR2 FQNEAQ (reference sequence). CDR3: CASSSDSQLQHF. CDR3 coding DNA: TGTGCCAGCAGCAGCGACAGCCAGCTACAGCATTTT.

J is TRBJ1-6 and V is TRBV30, with D uncertain. The CDR3 loop spans 12 amino acids. The V end was cut by 1 base, the J end by 7 bases, with 5 bases between. Germline V CDR1 and CDR2: GTSNPN, SVGIG (reference sequence). The DNA for the CDR3 is TGTGCCTGGAGTGCCGCCAATTCACCCCTCCACTTT. Translated: CAWSAANSPLHF. The full variable domain, completed using reference TRBV30 and TRBJ1-6, is SQTIHQWPATLVQPVGSPLSLECTVEGTSNPNLYWYRQAAGRGLQLLFYSVGIGQISSEVPQNLSASRPQDRQFILSSKKLLLSDSGFYLCAWSAANSPLHFGNGTRLTVT.

The chain is built from TRBV7-9 and TRBJ2-7; 11 nucleotides agree with TRBD1. J was trimmed by 6 bases and V by 5 bases; bases with no gene match: 6. This CDR3 region has 14 residues. The V gene's germline CDR1 is SEHNR and CDR2 FQNEAQ (reference sequence). CDR3 residues: CASSHPDRGPEQYF. For the CDR3, the DNA is TGTGCCAGCAGCCACCCGGACAGGGGGCCCGAGCAGTACTTC.